This passage covers 9 T cell receptor beta chains from one sample sequenced in a study of shared clonotypes between healthy human individuals. Naive CD8 populations comprised CD45RO-negative cells positively selected for CCR7, excluding terminally differentiated effector memory CD45RA+ cells. Clones were read by immunoSEQ multiplex PCR, and TCRdb kept only the in-frame ones, dropping some. The data show about 800,000 clones, about 96% seen once. The sequencing input was naive CD8+ T cells sorted from blood. The receptors derive from a man younger than 45 in good health.

The chain employs TRBV7-6 and TRBJ2-7, with D tentatively TRBD2 (5 bases). CDR1 is SGHVS and CDR2 is FNYEAQ in the germline V gene. This CDR3 comprises 15 residues. V lost 5 bases and J 5 bases, leaving 19 bases between the germline ends. The CDR3 is CASSPSPGSYHEQYF. The CDR3 coding sequence is TGTGCCAGCAGCCCGTCGCCGGGGAGTTACCACGAGCAGTACTTC.

V usage is TRBV27 and J usage is TRBJ1-1, with D unclear. The CDR3 length is 15 residues. V dropped 6 bases and J dropped 4 bases, with 18 bases sitting between them. CDR1 MNHEY and CDR2 SMNVEV come from the germline V gene (reference sequence). The CDR3 bases are TGTGCCAGCAGCTCTCCAAAGTCGCGGGGCACTGAAGCTTTCTTT. This translates into CASSSPKSRGTEAFF.

The J gene is TRBJ2-7, the V gene TRBV29-1; TRBD2 matches 11 bases. Germline V gene lookup returns CDR1 SQVTM and CDR2 ANQGSEA. J lost 0 bases, V lost 6 bases, and 10 bases had no gene match. The CDR3 totals 16 residues. CDR3 protein: CSVRGLAGVSSYEQYF. For the CDR3, the DNA is TGCAGCGTCCGAGGACTAGCGGGTGTTTCCTCCTACGAGCAGTACTTC.

This chain joins TRBV10-2 and TRBJ2-7; D gene uncertain. Trimming removed 6 bases at V and 4 bases at J, with 7 bases between. CDR3 length equals 11 residues. The germline V gene encodes CDR1 WSHSY and CDR2 SAAADI. The CDR3 DNA is TGCGCCAGCAGGCTAGATTACGAGCAGTACTTC. This codes for CASRLDYEQYF.

This clone has just one count. The chain carries TRBV2 and TRBJ1-2; possible D gene TRBD1, 6 bases. The CDR3 totals 14 residues. Germline V gene sequence: CDR1 SNHLY, CDR2 FYNNEI. V was clipped by 4 bases and J by 4 bases, with 13 bases between them. CDR3 amino acids: CASSGREGGYGYTF. The CDR3 DNA sequence: TGTGCCAGCAGTGGCCGGGAAGGGGGCTATGGCTACACCTTC.

This chain joins TRBV28 and TRBJ2-3, with TRBD2 matching 7 bases. The length of the CDR3 is 17 residues. Germline CDR1 reads MDHEN; CDR2 reads SYDVKM. The junction had 16 bases not matched to a gene; V was cut back by 6 bases and J by 4 bases. CDR3 loop: CASSTTFESGGADTQYF. CDR3 bases: TGTGCCAGCAGCACCACCTTCGAGAGTGGGGGGGCAGATACGCAGTATTTT. Full variable domain (remainder filled in from reference TRBV28 and TRBJ2-3): DVKVTQSSRYLVKRTGEKVFLECVQDMDHENMFWYRQDPGLGLRLIYFSYDVKMKEKGDIPEGYSVSREKKERFSLILESASTNQTSMYLCASSTTFESGGADTQYFGPGTRLTVL.

This chain connects TRBV9 to TRBJ1-1; 8 nucleotides match TRBD1. Germline CDR1 SGDLS, CDR2 YYNGEE. This CDR3 is built from 16 residues. V trimming: 3 bases; J trimming: 1 base; junction bases outside the gene matches: 8. The CDR3: CASSAAWTGKNTEAFF. CDR3 sequence (DNA): TGTGCCAGCAGCGCGGCCTGGACAGGGAAGAACACTGAAGCTTTCTTT.

This clone was detected only a few times. The chain combines TRBV4-1 with TRBJ1-5; TRBD1 matches 9 bases. Germline V CDR1 and CDR2: MGHRA, YSYEKL. The CDR3 totals 14 residues. The junction had 4 bases not matched to a gene; V was cut back by 4 bases and J by 6 bases. CDR3 coding DNA: TGCGCCAGCAGCCCCCACAGGGGGCCTCAGCCCCAGCATTTT. This sequence encodes CASSPHRGPQPQHF.

This clone occurred once. The chain is built from TRBV6-1 and TRBJ2-3; D might be TRBD2 (5 bases). The germline V gene encodes CDR1 MNHNS and CDR2 SASEGT. V was trimmed by 1 base and J by 2 bases, leaving 13 bases between them. The CDR3 length is 16 residues. CDR3 DNA: TGTGCCAGCAGTGAAGAAGCTAGCCGATACACAGATACGCAGTATTTT. Translated, it gives CASSEEASRYTDTQYF.